This is a list of T cell receptor beta chains from one sample in a study of T cell responses to AZD1222 COVID-19 vaccine. Only in-frame clones appear in the TCRdb table, and some are missing; sequencing was by immunoSEQ multiplex PCR. This sample carries around 120,000 clones, 70% to 90% of them seen once, and the ten largest clones take roughly 3.8%. Sequences were derived from peripheral blood, sampled on day 0 of MenACWY control vaccination. These receptors were collected from an adult in good health. Each CDR3 is given with its conserved first and last residue. Fields, in order: D gene, J gene, V gene, clone size, CDR3 protein, CDR3 DNA. The D gene is left open where the match is weak. Clone size is stated in some rows and not others, as once, few, many or a class when expanded.

d_gene: NA
j_gene: TRBJ1-4
v_gene: TRBV7-9
abundance: few
CDR3aa: CATAPRATNEKLFF
CDR3nt: TGTGCCACCGCCCCCCGGGCAACTAATGAAAAACTGTTTTTT

d_gene: NA
j_gene: TRBJ2-3
v_gene: TRBV6-2/TRBV6-3
abundance: NA
CDR3aa: CASSYSPIVTDTQYF
CDR3nt: TGTGCCAGCAGTTACTCCCCGATAGTCACAGATACGCAGTATTTT

d_gene: TRBD1
j_gene: TRBJ1-5
v_gene: TRBV6-2/TRBV6-3
abundance: NA
CDR3aa: CASSYRLGDRGRRRQPQHF
CDR3nt: TGTGCCAGCAGTTACCGTCTCGGCGACAGGGGGCGGAGGCGTCAGCCCCAGCATTTT

d_gene: TRBD1
j_gene: TRBJ2-2
v_gene: TRBV5-4
abundance: NA
CDR3aa: CASSWGQGNTGELFF
CDR3nt: TGTGCCAGCAGCTGGGGACAGGGAAACACCGGGGAGCTGTTTTTT

d_gene: NA
j_gene: TRBJ2-2
v_gene: TRBV7-3
abundance: NA
CDR3aa: CASSLKAAGNTGELFF
CDR3nt: TGTGCCAGCAGCTTAAAGGCGGCAGGGAACACCGGGGAGCTGTTTTTT

d_gene: NA
j_gene: TRBJ1-4
v_gene: TRBV19
abundance: NA
CDR3aa: CASTTGSRINEKLFF
CDR3nt: TGTGCCAGTACCACAGGAAGCAGGATTAATGAAAAACTGTTTTTT

d_gene: TRBD1
j_gene: TRBJ2-7
v_gene: TRBV7-9
abundance: NA
CDR3aa: CASSLGQGDYEQYF
CDR3nt: TGTGCCAGCAGCCTTGGACAGGGGGACTACGAGCAGTACTTC

d_gene: NA
j_gene: TRBJ2-5
v_gene: TRBV14
abundance: NA
CDR3aa: CASSSPRRAQETQYF
CDR3nt: TGTGCCAGCAGCTCTCCACGCCGGGCTCAAGAGACCCAGTACTTC

d_gene: TRBD1
j_gene: TRBJ1-5
v_gene: TRBV19
abundance: NA
CDR3aa: CASSLGTGDNQPQHF
CDR3nt: TGTGCCAGTAGCCTTGGGACAGGCGACAATCAGCCCCAGCATTTT

d_gene: NA
j_gene: TRBJ2-7
v_gene: TRBV6-2/TRBV6-3
abundance: NA
CDR3aa: CASSYPGRGRAGREQYF
CDR3nt: TGTGCCAGCAGTTACCCGGGTCGGGGGCGAGCCGGGAGGGAGCAGTACTTC

d_gene: NA
j_gene: TRBJ2-2
v_gene: TRBV5-6
abundance: NA
CDR3aa: CASSHRTANTGELFF
CDR3nt: TGTGCCAGCAGCCATCGGACAGCGAACACCGGGGAGCTGTTTTTT

d_gene: NA
j_gene: TRBJ1-1
v_gene: TRBV19
abundance: NA
CDR3aa: CASIKGQGTAFF
CDR3nt: TGTGCCAGTATAAAGGGCCAGGGGACAGCTTTCTTT

d_gene: NA
j_gene: TRBJ1-3
v_gene: TRBV5-1
abundance: few
CDR3aa: CASSARTGTQRIPIYF
CDR3nt: TGCGCCAGCAGCGCCCGTACCGGGACACAACGAATTCCCATATATTTT

d_gene: NA
j_gene: TRBJ2-2
v_gene: TRBV2
abundance: once
CDR3aa: CASRREGANTGELFF
CDR3nt: TGTGCCAGCCGAAGAGAAGGGGCGAACACCGGGGAGCTGTTTTTT

d_gene: NA
j_gene: TRBJ2-7
v_gene: TRBV4-1
abundance: few
CDR3aa: CASSQPRTGKEQYF
CDR3nt: TGCGCCAGCAGCCAACCCCGGACCGGGAAGGAGCAGTACTTC

d_gene: NA
j_gene: TRBJ2-5
v_gene: TRBV5-6
abundance: few
CDR3aa: CASSLAKRPVGQETQYF
CDR3nt: TGTGCCAGCAGCTTGGCCAAACGTCCGGTAGGTCAAGAGACCCAGTACTTC

d_gene: TRBD1
j_gene: TRBJ1-3
v_gene: TRBV18
abundance: NA
CDR3aa: CASSPLPGQGSDTIYF
CDR3nt: TGTGCCAGCTCACCGCTACCGGGACAGGGGTCAGACACCATATATTTT

d_gene: TRBD2
j_gene: TRBJ2-1
v_gene: TRBV5-6
abundance: NA
CDR3aa: CASRPGLGLAGASYNEQFF
CDR3nt: TGTGCCAGCAGACCAGGTCTGGGACTAGCGGGGGCCTCCTACAATGAGCAGTTCTTC

d_gene: TRBD1
j_gene: TRBJ1-2
v_gene: TRBV12-3/TRBV12-4
abundance: NA
CDR3aa: CASSSDRGYGYTF
CDR3nt: TGTGCCAGCAGTTCAGACAGGGGCTATGGCTACACCTTC

d_gene: NA
j_gene: TRBJ2-7
v_gene: TRBV5-1
abundance: NA
CDR3aa: CASSLVQYEQYF
CDR3nt: TGCGCCAGCAGCTTGGTGCAGTACGAGCAGTACTTC

d_gene: NA
j_gene: TRBJ2-1
v_gene: TRBV7-8
abundance: few
CDR3aa: CASSLERDSPGEQFF
CDR3nt: TGTGCCAGCAGCTTAGAGAGGGACTCCCCTGGGGAGCAGTTCTTC

d_gene: TRBD1
j_gene: TRBJ2-3
v_gene: TRBV10-3
abundance: NA
CDR3aa: CAIRTGAAETDTQYF
CDR3nt: TGTGCCATCAGAACAGGGGCCGCTGAAACAGATACGCAGTATTTT